Below, one T cell receptor beta chain is given with its context. The table came from immunoSEQ multiplex PCR; TCRdb's copy has only in-frame clones and leaves some out. The sample gives approximately 97,000 clones, 84% of which show up once; 4% to 5.5% is in the top ten. This entry belongs to a study of blood T cell repertoires in COVID-19. Trimming took off 3 bases at V and 0 bases at J, with 7 bases between the two ends. The V gene's germline CDR1 is LNHDA and CDR2 SQIVND (reference sequence). CDR3 length equals 14 residues. This receptor was obtained from a human donor in a cohort sampled during active COVID-19. This chain uses TRBV19 with TRBJ2-3; tentative D call: TRBD2 (5 bases). The sample consisted of peripheral blood. For the CDR3, the DNA is TGTGCCAGTAGTATCCGGGGAAGCACAGATACGCAGTATTTT. As protein: CASSIRGSTDTQYF.